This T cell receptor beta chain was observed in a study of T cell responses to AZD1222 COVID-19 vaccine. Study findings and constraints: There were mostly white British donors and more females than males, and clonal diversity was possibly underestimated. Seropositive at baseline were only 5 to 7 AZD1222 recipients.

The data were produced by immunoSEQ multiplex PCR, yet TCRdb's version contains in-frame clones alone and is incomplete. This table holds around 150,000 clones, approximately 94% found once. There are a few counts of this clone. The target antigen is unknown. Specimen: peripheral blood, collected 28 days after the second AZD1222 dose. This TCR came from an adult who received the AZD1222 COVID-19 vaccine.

CDR3 loop: CASTSSRYEQYF. The CDR3 DNA sequence: TGTGCCAGCACATCCAGCCGCTACGAGCAGTACTTC. J is TRBJ2-7 and V is TRBV28; D call uncertain. The V end was cut by 7 bases, the J end by 3 bases, with 10 bases between. The CDR3 contains 12 residues. CDR1 and CDR2 (germline): MDHEN, SYDVKM.